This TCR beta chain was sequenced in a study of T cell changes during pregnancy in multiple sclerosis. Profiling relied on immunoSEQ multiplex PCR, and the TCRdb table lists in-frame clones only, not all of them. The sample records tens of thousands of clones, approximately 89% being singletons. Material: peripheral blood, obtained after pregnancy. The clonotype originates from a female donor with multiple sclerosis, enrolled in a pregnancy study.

DNA of the CDR3: TGTGCCAGCAGCTTAGATGGGGGGACAGATTACGAGCAGTACTTC. It codes for CASSLDGGTDYEQYF. V gene TRBV11-3 combines with J gene TRBJ2-7, with D perhaps TRBD1 (7 bases). The CDR3 is made up of 15 amino acids. Trimming removed 0 bases at V and 4 bases at J, with 13 bases between. The V gene's germline CDR1 is SGHNT and CDR2 YENEEA.